This TCR beta chain emerged from a study of identical twins. Study-wide results and limits: Models came in too low on out-of-frame TCR alpha sharing in monozygotic twins.

This clonotype was detected many times. Antigen unknown. A universal primer binding site was introduced by template switching. The final cDNA contained unique molecular identifiers. Using its own MiXCR run on the 5' RACE reads, TCRdb lists one record per CDR3 protein. The sample holds 690,000 or so distinct CDR3 sequences, 8.5% to 9% seen once. The germline V gene has CDR1 SQVTM and CDR2 ANQGSEA. The CDR3 contains 12 residues. Trimming removed 6 bases from V and 4 bases from J, with 13 bases in between. This sample also appeared in a second study, on yellow fever vaccine responses in identical twins. That work adds: Twins' vaccine T cell responses reportedly seemed partly convergent and partly personalized.

The chain employs TRBV29-1 and TRBJ2-7, with D tentatively TRBD1 or TRBD2 (5 bases each). The material sequenced was PBMCs. The TCR sequence derives from a woman younger than 30 in good health. This CDR3 reads CSVTGTAYEQYF. The CDR3 DNA sequence: TGCAGCGTGACCGGGACCGCTTACGAGCAGTACTTC.